A single sample is the source of the 31 T cell receptor beta chains below, sequenced in a study of OX40 agonist ivuxolimab in advanced cancers. Method: immunoSEQ multiplex PCR; TCRdb's copy keeps in-frame clones and lacks some. Seen here are fewer than 95,000 clones, around 80% observed once, and the top ten hold over 0.4%. This specimen consisted of CD4+ or CD8+ T cells sorted from blood, obtained in a trial of the OX40 agonist ivuxolimab. The receptors come from an adult with an advanced solid tumor such as melanoma, head and neck, liver or kidney cancer.

The genes are TRBV28 and TRBJ2-2; TRBD1 matches at 9 bases. This CDR3 has 16 residues. The germline CDR1 and CDR2 sequences are MDHEN and SYDVKM. Trimming removed 5 bases from V and 6 bases from J; junction bases left unmatched: 10. CDR3 loop: CASSAPGQGIAGELFF. The CDR3 DNA sequence: TGTGCCAGCAGTGCCCCGGGACAGGGTATCGCCGGGGAGCTGTTTTTT.

CDR3 nucleotide sequence: TGCGCCACCAACCCGGGACACACGACTTATGGCTACACCTTC. It is translated as CATNPGHTTYGYTF. This rearrangement joins TRBV10-1 to TRBJ1-2, with TRBD1 as a possible D gene (6 bases). Trimming removed 10 bases at V and 5 bases at J, with 20 bases between. In germline, CDR1 is WNHNN, CDR2 SYGVQD (reference sequence). The CDR3 covers 14 residues.

This chain connects TRBV7-7 to TRBJ2-5; 8 positions match TRBD2. V shed 4 bases, J shed 3 bases, and the junction held 7 bases outside the gene matches. The V gene's germline CDR1 is SSHAT and CDR2 FNYEAQ (reference sequence). The CDR3 loop spans 15 amino acids. CDR3 in DNA: TGTGCCAGCAGCTCCCGCGGGGGGCAGGAAGAGACCCAGTACTTC. It encodes CASSSRGGQEETQYF.

The V call is TRBV5-1, the J call TRBJ2-3, with D hard to call. The CDR3 spans 14 residues. V was shortened by 3 bases and J by 0 bases, with 8 bases between the two germline ends. Germline V gene sequence: CDR1 SGHRS, CDR2 YFSETQ. The CDR3 reads CASSWGTSTDTQYF. DNA of the CDR3: TGCGCCAGCAGCTGGGGTACTAGCACAGATACGCAGTATTTT.

This clone has more than one count but fewer than ten. This chain links TRBV19 with TRBJ1-1, with 10 bases matching TRBD1. The CDR3 is made up of 15 amino acids. The V and J ends lost 5 bases and 5 bases, in that order; junction bases with no gene match: 8. From germline, CDR1 is LNHDA and CDR2 SQIVND (reference sequence). CDR3 protein: CASSPWGQGKTEAFF. CDR3 DNA: TGTGCCAGTAGTCCCTGGGGACAGGGGAAAACTGAAGCTTTCTTT. Together with reference TRBV19 and TRBJ1-1, the CDR3 gives the full variable domain: DGGITQSPKYLFRKEGQNVTLSCEQNLNHDAMYWYRQDPGQGLRLIYYSQIVNDFQKGDIAEGYSVSREKKESFPLTVTSAQKNPTAFYLCASSPWGQGKTEAFFGQGTRLTVV.

This chain connects TRBV30 to TRBJ2-7, with a tentative D call TRBD2 (7 bases). This CDR3 has 12 amino acids. Trimming took off 2 bases at V and 6 bases at J, with 11 bases between the two ends. Germline V gene data show CDR1 as GTSNPN and CDR2 as SVGIG (reference sequence). CDR3 in amino acids: CAWSLGGAEQYF. In nucleotides, the CDR3 is TGTGCCTGGAGTCTTGGGGGGGCCGAGCAGTACTTC.

The chain joins TRBV29-1 to TRBJ2-3; D is uncertain. Trimming shortened V by 6 bases and J by 0 bases, and 10 bases separated the two germline ends. Germline V gives CDR1 SQVTM, CDR2 ANQGSEA. The CDR3 sequence is 13 residues long. The CDR3 DNA reads TGCAGCGTGATTGTGGCCAGCACAGATACGCAGTATTTT. Protein sequence: CSVIVASTDTQYF.

The rearrangement links TRBV19 to TRBJ1-6; D unclear. Deletions cut 0 bases from V and 7 bases from J, with 19 bases between. Germline V gene data show CDR1 as LNHDA and CDR2 as SQIVND (reference sequence). CDR3 length: 18 residues. In DNA form, the CDR3 reads TGTGCCAGTAGTATAGATCGGTCGGGAATCGGGTTAAATTCACCCCTCCACTTT. Protein sequence: CASSIDRSGIGLNSPLHF.

The chain recombines TRBV6-1 with TRBJ2-4; TRBD2 matches at 10 bases. Trimming cost V 6 bases and J 8 bases; bases outside gene matches: 10. Germline CDR1 reads MNHNS; CDR2 reads SASEGT. The CDR3 loop spans 15 amino acids. The DNA for the CDR3 is TGTGCCAGCAGACTGACTAGCGGGCTTGCGGACATTCAGTACTTC. Translated: CASRLTSGLADIQYF.

Only one count was recorded for this clone. The chain recombines TRBV5-1 with TRBJ2-5, with 11 positions matching TRBD2. This CDR3 is built from 15 residues. V lost 6 bases and J lost 2; bases outside the gene matches: 6. CDR1 SGHRS and CDR2 YFSETQ come from the germline V gene. This CDR3 reads CASMTSGTLQETQYF. The CDR3 DNA is TGCGCCAGCATGACTAGCGGGACGCTACAAGAGACCCAGTACTTC.

V is TRBV29-1 and J is TRBJ1-2; 9 nucleotides align to TRBD1. The CDR3 length is 15 residues. The V segment lost 0 bases and the J segment 2 bases; nucleotides outside the gene matches: 4. CDR1 is SQVTM and CDR2 is ANQGSEA in the germline V gene. Here the CDR3 DNA reads TGCAGCGTTGAAGAGCAAACAGGGGGCAACTATGGCTACACCTTC. As protein: CSVEEQTGGNYGYTF.

There are a few counts of this clone. The V call is TRBV2, the J call TRBJ1-5; D uncertain. Trimming shortened V by 1 base and J by 5 bases, and 6 bases separated the two germline ends. Germline loops: CDR1 SNHLY, CDR2 FYNNEI. The CDR3 is 13 amino acids. The CDR3 sequence is CASSEDRDQPQHF. CDR3 DNA: TGTGCCAGCAGTGAAGACCGGGATCAGCCCCAGCATTTT.

This chain joins TRBV28 and TRBJ1-1, with 8 nucleotides matching TRBD1. V shed 5 bases, J shed 4 bases, and the junction held 6 bases outside the gene matches. The CDR3 contains 14 residues. CDR1 MDHEN and CDR2 SYDVKM come from the germline V gene. This CDR3 reads CASSLRQGSTEAFF. The CDR3 nucleotides read TGTGCCAGCAGTCTCCGACAGGGGAGCACTGAAGCTTTCTTT.

V usage is TRBV6-5 and J usage is TRBJ2-5; D is unresolved. V was trimmed by 0 bases and J by 4 bases, leaving 6 bases between them. The CDR3 is 13 amino acids. Germline CDR1 is MNHEY and CDR2 is SVGAGI. CDR3: CASSYSNRETQYF. The CDR3, as DNA: TGTGCCAGCAGTTACTCGAATCGAGAGACCCAGTACTTC.

The chain combines TRBV6-1 with TRBJ2-7, with D possibly being TRBD1 or TRBD2 (6 bases each). V was trimmed by 6 bases and J by 5 bases, leaving 14 bases between them. The germline V gene encodes CDR1 MNHNS and CDR2 SASEGT. The CDR3 totals 13 residues. The CDR3 sequence is CASREGGRDEQYV. In DNA, the CDR3 is TGTGCCAGCAGAGAGGGGGGAAGGGACGAGCAGTACGTC.

This rearrangement joins TRBV10-3 to TRBJ2-5, with D unresolved. V shed 0 bases and J shed 5 bases, with 10 bases lying between them. The CDR3 has 14 amino acids. Germline-derived CDR1 and CDR2 are ENHRY and SYGVKD. This chain's CDR3 is CAISESPRVETQYF. The DNA for the CDR3 is TGTGCCATCAGTGAGTCGCCAAGGGTGGAGACCCAGTACTTC.

V is TRBV18 and J is TRBJ2-3; possibly TRBD1 or TRBD2 for D (5 bases each). This CDR3 is 13 amino acids long. The V and J ends lost 0 bases and 4 bases respectively, with 5 bases between them. CDR1 is KGHSH, CDR2 LQKENI, per germline. CDR3 nucleotides: TGTGCCAGCTCACCACCGGGGGCAGATACGCAGTATTTT. This encodes CASSPPGADTQYF. Variable domain in full (rest from reference TRBV18 and TRBJ2-3): NAGVMQNPRHLVRRRGQEARLRCSPMKGHSHVYWYRQLPEEGLKFMVYLQKENIIDESGMPKERFSAEFPKEGPSILRIQQVVRGDSAAYFCASSPPGADTQYFGPGTRLTVL.

The V and J genes are TRBV18 and TRBJ1-5; 7 bases match TRBD1. The CDR3 has 15 residues. Germline V gene sequence: CDR1 KGHSH, CDR2 LQKENI. The V segment lost 3 bases and the J segment 9 bases; nucleotides outside the gene matches: 11. The chain's CDR3 is CASSPTGTVGRPQHF. Written as DNA, the CDR3 is TGTGCCAGCTCACCCACCGGGACAGTGGGCCGGCCCCAGCATTTT. The whole variable domain, remainder taken from reference TRBV18 and TRBJ1-5, is NAGVMQNPRHLVRRRGQEARLRCSPMKGHSHVYWYRQLPEEGLKFMVYLQKENIIDESGMPKERFSAEFPKEGPSILRIQQVVRGDSAAYFCASSPTGTVGRPQHFGDGTRLSIL.

V usage is TRBV5-4 and J usage is TRBJ1-2; D might be TRBD1 (5 bases). There are 13 residues in the CDR3. V gave up 1 base and J gave up 4 bases, with 8 bases separating them. From germline, CDR1 is SGHNT and CDR2 YYREEE (reference sequence). This CDR3 reads CASSLKGSYGYTF. The CDR3 DNA follows: TGTGCCAGCAGCTTGAAGGGGTCCTATGGCTACACCTTC.

The chain is built from TRBV7-3 and TRBJ1-3, with unresolved D. From germline, CDR1 is SGHTA and CDR2 FQGTGA. Between the trimmed V and J ends, which lost 0 bases and 0 bases, there was a span of 6 bases. The CDR3 is 15 residues long. The CDR3 nucleotides are TGTGCCAGCAGCTTAACGGCAGACTCTGGAAACACCATATATTTT. Amino acid sequence: CASSLTADSGNTIYF.

The rearrangement uses TRBV5-1 and TRBJ2-5; no clear D gene. V lost 1 base and J lost 1, with 2 bases in between. Per germline, CDR1 SGHRS and CDR2 YFSETQ. CDR3 length equals 12 residues. The CDR3 nucleotides are TGCGCCAGCAGCTTGACCCAAGAGACCCAGTACTTC. Protein: CASSLTQETQYF.

This rearrangement joins TRBV29-1 to TRBJ1-2; 8 bases align to TRBD1. The CDR3 contains 14 residues. V was pared by 3 bases and J by 6 bases, with 9 bases of the junction left unmatched. The germline V gene encodes CDR1 SQVTM and CDR2 ANQGSEA. Here the CDR3 DNA reads TGCAGCGTTGAGGAAGGACAGGGAAGAAATGGCTACACCTTC. This translates into CSVEEGQGRNGYTF. The whole variable domain, filled in from reference TRBV29-1 and TRBJ1-2, reads SAVISQKPSRDICQRGTSLTIQCQVDSQVTMMFWYRQQPGQSLTLIATANQGSEATYESGFVIDKFPISRPNLTFSTLTVSNMSPEDSSIYLCSVEEGQGRNGYTFGSGTRLTVV.

V usage is TRBV19 and J usage is TRBJ1-5; possibly TRBD1 for D (5 bases). The V gene lost 6 bases and the J gene lost 1 base, with 10 bases spanning the gap. The germline V gene has CDR1 LNHDA and CDR2 SQIVND (reference sequence). The CDR3 loop spans 14 amino acids. The CDR3 DNA reads as TGTGCCAGTAGCATCCGGGGCAGCAATCAGCCCCAGCATTTT. Residues: CASSIRGSNQPQHF.

This clone came up once. This chain joins TRBV28 and TRBJ2-7, with D unresolved. V was clipped by 5 bases and J by 5 bases, with 19 bases between them. The germline gives CDR1 MDHEN, CDR2 SYDVKM. The CDR3 is 15 residues long. The CDR3, as DNA: TGTGCCAGCAGTCCTTCTGGGCCCCTTGGAGACGAGCAGTACTTC. As protein: CASSPSGPLGDEQYF.

V is TRBV5-6 and J is TRBJ1-1; D remains ambiguous. CDR1 is SGHDT and CDR2 is YYEEEE in the germline V gene. This CDR3 contains 14 residues. V lost 0 bases to trimming and J lost 1 base, with 7 bases between them. CDR3 amino acids: CASSLVGRNTEAFF. CDR3 nucleotides: TGTGCCAGCAGCTTGGTAGGGAGGAACACTGAAGCTTTCTTT.

V usage is TRBV10-3 and J usage is TRBJ2-2, with 13 bases fitting TRBD2. The length of the CDR3 is 14 residues. Germline V lookup: CDR1 ENHRY, CDR2 SYGVKD. Unmatched junction bases numbered 2, after V lost 10 bases and J lost 3 bases. CDR3 amino acids: CATGLAGDTGELFF. The DNA of the CDR3 is TGTGCCACCGGACTAGCGGGAGACACCGGGGAGCTGTTTTTT.

This clone was counted once. The chain employs TRBV2 and TRBJ2-7; D ambiguous. V was clipped by 0 bases and J by 1 base, with 7 bases between them. Per the germline V gene, CDR1 is SNHLY and CDR2 is FYNNEI. The CDR3 has 14 residues. The CDR3 region has the DNA TGTGCCAGCAGTGAAGCGGCCACGTCCTACGAGCAGTACTTC. Encoded protein: CASSEAATSYEQYF.

V is TRBV30 and J is TRBJ1-2; D is unclear. Germline values: CDR1 GTSNPN, CDR2 SVGIG (reference sequence). The CDR3 consists of 15 residues. V shed 0 bases and J shed 0 bases, with 11 bases lying between them. As DNA, the CDR3 is TGTGCCTGGAGTGTACCCAGGCTAGCTAACTATGGCTACACCTTC. Protein: CAWSVPRLANYGYTF.

The V call is TRBV6-1, the J call TRBJ1-1, with 7 bases identical to TRBD1. The V and J ends lost 8 bases and 1 base, in that order; junction bases with no gene match: 4. The germline gives CDR1 MNHNS, CDR2 SASEGT. This CDR3 comprises 13 residues. CDR3 in amino acids: CASYDRENTEAFF. DNA for the CDR3: TGTGCCAGCTATGACAGGGAGAACACTGAAGCTTTCTTT.

The chain employs TRBV30 and TRBJ2-6; D gene uncertain. The V end lost 1 base, the J end lost 0 bases, and 13 bases lay between the germline ends. The CDR3 is made up of 17 amino acids. CDR1 GTSNPN and CDR2 SVGIG come from the germline V gene (reference sequence). The CDR3, as DNA: TGTGCCTGGAGTGATAGAAGGCCGGGCTCTGGGGCCAACGTCCTGACTTTC. Protein sequence: CAWSDRRPGSGANVLTF. The full variable domain, with the rest looked up from reference TRBV30 and TRBJ2-6, is SQTIHQWPATLVQPVGSPLSLECTVEGTSNPNLYWYRQAAGRGLQLLFYSVGIGQISSEVPQNLSASRPQDRQFILSSKKLLLSDSGFYLCAWSDRRPGSGANVLTFGAGSRLTVL.

The rearrangement links TRBV7-9 to TRBJ1-6, with D unclear. The germline V gene has CDR1 SEHNR and CDR2 FQNEAQ (reference sequence). The CDR3 spans 11 residues. V was trimmed by 5 bases and J by 7 bases, leaving 3 bases between them. CDR3 nucleotide sequence: TGTGCCAGCAGCCAAAATTCACCCCTCCACTTT. Protein: CASSQNSPLHF.